The present TCR beta chain was sequenced within a study of preoperative IRX-2 immunotherapy in early breast cancer (dated by TCRdb to about 2019). Measured from the cysteine to the phenylalanine, the CDR3 is 13 residues long. Only the CDR3 portion is preserved as DNA: 39 bases, with reading frame beginning at the first base. Germline trimming amounts to 5 bases on V and 6 bases on J, with 4 as the count of junction bases outside the gene matches. According to the germline V gene, CDR1 reads SGHVS and CDR2 reads FQNEAQ. Receptor libraries were prepared by the immunoSEQ multiplex PCR assay. What TCRdb holds here is the immuneACCESS table cut down to in-frame rearrangements. Part of the clones is not present; checked against another copy, under half of the missing clones reflect an unresolved V gene, and the others are unexplained. A total of approximately 26,000 clones appear in this sample, 75% of them only once. The ten largest make up less than 7.5% of the sample.

The treatment or condition label corresponds to: preoperative locoregional IRX-2 cytokine immunotherapy. The samples were obtained from a phase Ib study that tested preoperative, locoregional IRX-2 cytokine immunotherapy designed to prime immune responses. Before surgery, IRX-2 was given to the donors, who were patients with early-stage breast cancer. As regards this clone: Its specific antigen is unknown. It has no much larger one-base neighbor in the sample; base qualities were not kept.

The specimen was lymph node tissue, collected after IRX-2 immunotherapy. Rearrangement joined TRBV7-8 to TRBJ1-1; TRBD1 matches 9 bases in the middle. This clonotype was obtained from a human donor with breast cancer. The CDR3 protein: CASSTRQGAEAFF. The nucleotides are TGTGCCAGCAGCACTCGACAGGGGGCTGAAGCTTTCTTT. Full variable domain (CDR3 extended with the reference TRBV7-8 and TRBJ1-1 proteins): GAGVSQSPRYKVAKRGQDVALRCDPISGHVSLFWYQQALGQGPEFLTYFQNEAQLDKSGLPSDRFFAERPEGSVSTLKIQRTQQEDSAVYLCASSTRQGAEAFFGQGTRLTVV.